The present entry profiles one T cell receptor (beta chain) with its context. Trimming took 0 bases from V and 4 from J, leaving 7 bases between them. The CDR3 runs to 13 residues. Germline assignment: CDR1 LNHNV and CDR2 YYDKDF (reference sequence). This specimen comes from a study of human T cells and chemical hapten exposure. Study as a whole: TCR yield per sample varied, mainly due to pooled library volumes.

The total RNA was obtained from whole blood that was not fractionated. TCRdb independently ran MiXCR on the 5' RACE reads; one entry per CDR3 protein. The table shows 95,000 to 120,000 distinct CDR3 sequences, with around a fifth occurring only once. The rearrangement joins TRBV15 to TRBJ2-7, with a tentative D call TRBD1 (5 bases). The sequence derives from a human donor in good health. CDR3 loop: CATSRDKGYEQYF. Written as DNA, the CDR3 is TGTGCCACCAGCAGAGATAAGGGGTACGAGCAGTACTTC.